A selection of T cell receptor beta chains follows, all from one sample in a study of cytomegalovirus exposure and HLA in healthy donors. TCRdb's table, derived via immunoSEQ multiplex PCR, lists solely in-frame clones and lacks some. The sample carries about 170,000 clones, roughly 85% recorded once. The sample consisted of PBMCs. The source of these receptors is a male donor in good health and CMV-seronegative. Both conserved end residues are part of each CDR3. A D gene is named only where the DNA matches it firmly. Size is stated for part of the rows, as once, few or many counts, or as a class when the clone is expanded.

size: -; D: -; J: TRBJ2-5; V: TRBV29-1; CDR3: CSVGSLALKETQYF; DNA: TGCAGCGTTGGTAGTCTAGCTTTAAAAGAGACCCAGTACTTC
size: -; D: -; J: TRBJ2-7; V: TRBV27; CDR3: CASTLRVGYEQYF; DNA: TGTGCCAGCACTCTCCGGGTGGGCTACGAGCAGTACTTC
size: -; D: -; J: TRBJ1-2; V: TRBV11-2; CDR3: CASSLEARSPGGYTF; DNA: TGTGCCAGCAGCTTAGAGGCCAGGTCGCCTGGCGGCTACACCTTC
size: -; D: -; J: TRBJ2-7; V: TRBV5-4; CDR3: CASSEGYEQYF; DNA: TGTGCCAGCAGCGAGGGCTACGAGCAGTACTTC
size: -; D: -; J: TRBJ2-3; V: TRBV9; CDR3: CASSVAGPTHTDTQYF; DNA: TGTGCCAGCAGCGTAGCAGGGCCCACACACACAGATACGCAGTATTTT
size: -; D: TRBD1; J: TRBJ1-1; V: TRBV5-4; CDR3: CASSLGTGIRNTEAFF; DNA: TGTGCCAGCAGCCTCGGGACAGGGATTAGGAACACTGAAGCTTTCTTT
size: -; D: -; J: TRBJ2-7; V: TRBV18; CDR3: CASSLRTGNEQYF; DNA: TGTGCCAGCTCATTACGGACGGGGAACGAGCAGTACTTC
size: -; D: TRBD1; J: TRBJ1-1; V: TRBV18; CDR3: CASSPVTGGIGNTEAFF; DNA: TGTGCCAGCTCACCCGTGACAGGGGGCATCGGGAACACTGAAGCTTTCTTT
size: -; D: -; J: TRBJ1-5; V: TRBV19; CDR3: CASSIGSGGNQPQHF; DNA: TGTGCCAGTAGTATCGGGTCCGGCGGCAATCAGCCCCAGCATTTT
size: -; D: TRBD1; J: TRBJ2-2; V: TRBV7-9; CDR3: CASSARTGFTGELFF; DNA: TGTGCCAGCAGCGCCCGGACAGGGTTTACCGGGGAGCTGTTTTTT
size: -; D: TRBD2; J: TRBJ2-3; V: TRBV29-1; CDR3: CSFAGGVDTQYF; DNA: TGCAGCTTCGCGGGAGGTGTAGATACGCAGTATTTT
size: -; D: -; J: TRBJ2-2; V: TRBV7-9; CDR3: CASSSWRTDTGELFF; DNA: TGTGCCAGCAGCTCTTGGCGGACTGACACCGGGGAGCTGTTTTTT
size: -; D: -; J: TRBJ2-1; V: TRBV7-6; CDR3: CASSLALGGEQFF; DNA: TGTGCCAGCAGCTTAGCCTTAGGGGGTGAGCAGTTCTTC
size: once; D: TRBD1; J: TRBJ1-2; V: TRBV25-1; CDR3: CASSDTPGGGTGGYGYTF; DNA: TGTGCCAGCAGTGACACCCCCGGCGGGGGGACAGGGGGCTATGGCTACACCTTC
size: -; D: -; J: TRBJ2-2; V: TRBV6-5; CDR3: CASTPRDTGELFF; DNA: TGTGCCAGCACCCCTCGGGACACCGGGGAGCTGTTTTTT
size: -; D: -; J: TRBJ2-7; V: TRBV27; CDR3: CASSPPGGAWYGQYF; DNA: TGTGCCAGCAGTCCTCCCGGGGGAGCCTGGTACGGGCAGTACTTC
size: -; D: -; J: TRBJ2-1; V: TRBV9; CDR3: CAIGYGGPSSYNEQFF; DNA: TGTGCCATCGGGTATGGAGGGCCAAGTTCCTACAATGAGCAGTTCTTC
size: -; D: -; J: TRBJ1-5; V: TRBV14; CDR3: CASSQDWHQPQHF; DNA: TGTGCCAGCAGCCAAGATTGGCATCAGCCCCAGCATTTT
size: -; D: TRBD2; J: TRBJ2-3; V: TRBV5-1; CDR3: CASSLRGVVETDTQYF; DNA: TGCGCCAGCAGCTTGCGGGGGGTTGTGGAGACAGATACGCAGTATTTT
size: -; D: -; J: TRBJ1-3; V: TRBV28; CDR3: CASSSPTGSGNTIYF; DNA: TGTGCCAGCAGTTCACCCACAGGGTCAGGAAACACCATATATTTT
size: few; D: TRBD1; J: TRBJ1-5; V: TRBV28; CDR3: CASSPPGTGIQPQHF; DNA: TGTGCCAGCAGCCCTCCGGGGACAGGGATTCAGCCCCAGCATTTT
size: -; D: -; J: TRBJ2-1; V: TRBV6-1; CDR3: CASSYSGIGFF; DNA: TGTGCCAGCAGTTATAGCGGCATCGGGTTCTTC
size: -; D: -; J: TRBJ1-5; V: TRBV19; CDR3: CASSIEGREYSNQPQHF; DNA: TGTGCCAGTAGTATAGAAGGCCGGGAATATAGCAATCAGCCCCAGCATTTT
size: -; D: -; J: TRBJ2-5; V: TRBV29-1; CDR3: CSAGGGARETQYF; DNA: TGCAGCGCGGGTGGAGGGGCGAGGGAGACCCAGTACTTC
size: few; D: -; J: TRBJ2-3; V: TRBV18; CDR3: CASSRYVASTDTQYF; DNA: TGTGCCAGCTCACGATATGTGGCTAGCACAGATACGCAGTATTTT
size: -; D: -; J: TRBJ1-2; V: TRBV19; CDR3: CASTGNPTYGYTF; DNA: TGTGCCAGTACAGGGAACCCTACGTATGGCTACACCTTC
size: once; D: TRBD1; J: TRBJ2-7; V: TRBV5-6; CDR3: CASSLRTGTPYEQYF; DNA: TGTGCCAGCAGCCTACGGACAGGGACCCCCTACGAGCAGTACTTC
size: -; D: TRBD1; J: TRBJ2-7; V: TRBV7-2; CDR3: CASSSDRGRTYEQYF; DNA: TGTGCCAGCAGCTCCGACAGGGGGCGAACCTACGAGCAGTACTTC
size: few; D: -; J: TRBJ1-3; V: TRBV6-5; CDR3: CASSYEVSGNTIYF; DNA: TGTGCCAGCAGTTACGAGGTCTCTGGAAACACCATATATTTT
size: -; D: TRBD1; J: TRBJ1-2; V: TRBV15; CDR3: CATSREGTGAYGYTF; DNA: TGTGCCACCAGCAGAGAGGGGACAGGGGCGTATGGCTACACCTTC
size: -; D: -; J: TRBJ2-5; V: TRBV29-1; CDR3: CSVVRDGAKETQYF; DNA: TGCAGCGTTGTGCGGGATGGGGCCAAAGAGACCCAGTACTTC
size: -; D: -; J: TRBJ1-2; V: TRBV27; CDR3: CASSQTWVDSRGYTF; DNA: TGTGCCAGCAGTCAAACATGGGTAGATTCGAGGGGCTACACCTTC
size: few; D: TRBD1; J: TRBJ2-3; V: TRBV7-2; CDR3: CASSYDRGVTTDTQYF; DNA: TGTGCCAGCAGCTACGACAGGGGAGTAACCACAGATACGCAGTATTTT
size: once; D: TRBD2; J: TRBJ2-1; V: TRBV5-1; CDR3: CASSLGTSGGAYNEQFF; DNA: TGCGCCAGCAGCTTGGGGACTAGCGGGGGGGCCTACAATGAGCAGTTCTTC
size: -; D: -; J: TRBJ2-3; V: TRBV27; CDR3: CASSYRVWADTQYF; DNA: TGTGCCAGCAGTTACAGGGTGTGGGCAGATACGCAGTATTTT
size: -; D: -; J: TRBJ2-5; V: TRBV5-8; CDR3: CASRHSIGGQKTQYF; DNA: TGTGCCAGCAGACACTCCATCGGGGGGCAAAAGACCCAGTACTTC
size: -; D: TRBD1; J: TRBJ1-2; V: TRBV5-6; CDR3: CASSFSPRGNGYTF; DNA: TGTGCCAGCAGCTTTTCTCCCAGGGGGAATGGCTACACCTTC
size: -; D: TRBD2; J: TRBJ2-3; V: TRBV7-2; CDR3: CASSLFGLGGSKADTQYF; DNA: TGTGCCAGCAGCTTATTTGGTTTGGGCGGGAGTAAGGCAGATACGCAGTATTTT
size: -; D: TRBD2; J: TRBJ2-1; V: TRBV12-5; CDR3: CASGGTNAYNEQFF; DNA: TGTGCTAGTGGCGGGACTAACGCCTACAATGAGCAGTTCTTC
size: -; D: TRBD1; J: TRBJ2-1; V: TRBV19; CDR3: CASRSPGQGYYEQFF; DNA: TGTGCCAGTAGATCCCCGGGACAGGGCTATTATGAGCAGTTCTTC
size: -; D: -; J: TRBJ2-7; V: TRBV18; CDR3: CASSPSVLREQYF; DNA: TGTGCCAGCTCACCATCGGTTCTGAGAGAGCAGTACTTC
size: -; D: -; J: TRBJ1-1; V: TRBV10-3; CDR3: CAISKEKVITEAFF; DNA: TGTGCCATCAGTAAGGAGAAGGTCATCACTGAAGCTTTCTTT
size: -; D: TRBD1; J: TRBJ2-3; V: TRBV10-3; CDR3: CAIRAGGNTDTQYF; DNA: TGTGCCATCAGGGCAGGGGGAAACACAGATACGCAGTATTTT
size: -; D: -; J: TRBJ2-1; V: TRBV7-9; CDR3: CASSSVGGPNEQFF; DNA: TGTGCCAGCAGCTCCGTCGGCGGCCCCAATGAGCAGTTCTTC
size: -; D: TRBD1; J: TRBJ1-1; V: TRBV27; CDR3: CASRSGTGTWAEAFF; DNA: TGTGCCAGCAGATCCGGGACAGGGACGTGGGCTGAAGCTTTCTTT
size: -; D: TRBD1; J: TRBJ2-5; V: TRBV13; CDR3: CASSLAGRQGETQYF; DNA: TGTGCCAGCAGCTTGGCAGGGAGACAGGGAGAGACCCAGTACTTC
size: -; D: -; J: TRBJ2-1; V: TRBV29-1; CDR3: CSATGGLRVGVLRYNEQFF; DNA: TGCAGCGCCACTGGGGGACTTCGGGTGGGGGTCCTGCGATACAATGAGCAGTTCTTC
size: -; D: -; J: TRBJ1-1; V: TRBV21-1; CDR3: CASSKAGVRTENTEAFF; DNA: TGTGCCAGCAGCAAAGCGGGAGTACGGACAGAGAACACTGAAGCTTTCTTT
size: -; D: -; J: TRBJ2-7; V: TRBV12-5; CDR3: CASGPRSYEQYF; DNA: TGTGCTAGTGGTCCCCGTTCCTACGAGCAGTACTTC
size: -; D: -; J: TRBJ1-1; V: TRBV6-5; CDR3: CASSYRPVGDTEAFF; DNA: TGTGCCAGCAGTTACCGCCCCGTAGGAGACACTGAAGCTTTCTTT
size: -; D: TRBD2; J: TRBJ2-1; V: TRBV4-2; CDR3: CASSQSGLEGYNEQFF; DNA: TGTGCCAGCAGCCAAAGCGGACTAGAGGGCTACAATGAGCAGTTCTTC
size: -; D: -; J: TRBJ2-7; V: TRBV5-4; CDR3: CASSLGSKSYEQYF; DNA: TGTGCCAGCAGCTTGGGTAGCAAAAGCTACGAGCAGTACTTC
size: -; D: TRBD1; J: TRBJ1-1; V: TRBV7-3; CDR3: CASSSKGQGVPTEAFF; DNA: TGTGCCAGCAGCTCGAAAGGACAGGGGGTCCCCACTGAAGCTTTCTTT
size: -; D: TRBD1; J: TRBJ1-1; V: TRBV6-5; CDR3: CASSYWQGANTEAFF; DNA: TGTGCCAGCAGTTATTGGCAGGGGGCTAACACTGAAGCTTTCTTT
size: -; D: TRBD1; J: TRBJ1-5; V: TRBV19; CDR3: CASRGQSQPQHF; DNA: TGTGCCAGTCGGGGACAGTCACAGCCCCAGCATTTT
size: -; D: -; J: TRBJ2-3; V: TRBV5-4; CDR3: CASSLAPGGTDTQYF; DNA: TGTGCCAGCAGCCTAGCCCCGGGCGGCACAGATACGCAGTATTTT
size: -; D: -; J: TRBJ1-1; V: TRBV6-5; CDR3: CASSLRETEAFF; DNA: TGTGCCAGCAGCCTCAGGGAAACTGAAGCTTTCTTT